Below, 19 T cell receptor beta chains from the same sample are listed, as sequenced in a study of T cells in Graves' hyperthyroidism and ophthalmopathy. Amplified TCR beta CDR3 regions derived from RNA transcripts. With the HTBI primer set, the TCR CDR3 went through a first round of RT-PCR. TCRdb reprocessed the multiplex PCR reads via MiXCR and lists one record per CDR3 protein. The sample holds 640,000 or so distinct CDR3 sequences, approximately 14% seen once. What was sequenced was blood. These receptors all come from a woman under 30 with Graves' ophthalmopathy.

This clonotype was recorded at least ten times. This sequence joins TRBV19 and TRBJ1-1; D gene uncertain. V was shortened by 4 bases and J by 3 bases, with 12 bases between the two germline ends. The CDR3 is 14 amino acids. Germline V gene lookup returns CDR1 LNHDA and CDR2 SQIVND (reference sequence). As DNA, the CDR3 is TGTGCCAGTAGTACCGAACTGGGCGACACTGAAGCTTTCTTT. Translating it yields CASSTELGDTEAFF.

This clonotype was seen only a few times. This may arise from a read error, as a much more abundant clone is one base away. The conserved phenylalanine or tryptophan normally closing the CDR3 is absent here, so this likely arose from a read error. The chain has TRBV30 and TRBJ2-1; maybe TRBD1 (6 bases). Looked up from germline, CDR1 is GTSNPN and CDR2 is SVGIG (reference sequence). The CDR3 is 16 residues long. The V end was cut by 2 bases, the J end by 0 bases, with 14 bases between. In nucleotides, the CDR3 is TGTGCCTGGAGTCCGGGACACCAGAGCTCCTACAATGAGCAGTTCCTC. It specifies CAWSPGHQSSYNEQFL.

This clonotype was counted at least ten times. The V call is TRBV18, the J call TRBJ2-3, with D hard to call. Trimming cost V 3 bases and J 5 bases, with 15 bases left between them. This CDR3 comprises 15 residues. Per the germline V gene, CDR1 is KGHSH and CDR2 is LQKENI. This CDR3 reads CASSPTPWLGDTQYF. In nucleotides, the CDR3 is TGTGCCAGCTCACCGACCCCATGGCTGGGAGATACGCAGTATTTT.

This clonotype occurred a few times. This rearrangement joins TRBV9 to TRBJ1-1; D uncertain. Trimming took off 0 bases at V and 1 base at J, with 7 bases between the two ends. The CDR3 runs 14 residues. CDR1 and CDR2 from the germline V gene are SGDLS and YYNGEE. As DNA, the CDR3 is TGTGCCAGCAGCGTAGTGTGGGGGAACACTGAAGCTTTCTTT. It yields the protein CASSVVWGNTEAFF.

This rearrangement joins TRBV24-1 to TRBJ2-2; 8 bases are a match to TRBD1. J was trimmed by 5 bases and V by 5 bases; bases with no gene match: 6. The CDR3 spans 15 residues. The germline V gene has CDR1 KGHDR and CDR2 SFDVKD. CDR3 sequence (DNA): TGTGCCACCAGTGTACAGGGGGTAGAGACCGGGGAGCTGTTTTTT. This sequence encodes CATSVQGVETGELFF.

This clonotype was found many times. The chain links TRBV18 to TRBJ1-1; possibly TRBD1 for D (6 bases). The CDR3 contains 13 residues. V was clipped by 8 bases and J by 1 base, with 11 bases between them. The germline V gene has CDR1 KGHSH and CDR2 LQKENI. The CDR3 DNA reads TGTGCCAGCAGCCGGACAGAGAACACTGAAGCTTTCTTT. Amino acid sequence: CASSRTENTEAFF.

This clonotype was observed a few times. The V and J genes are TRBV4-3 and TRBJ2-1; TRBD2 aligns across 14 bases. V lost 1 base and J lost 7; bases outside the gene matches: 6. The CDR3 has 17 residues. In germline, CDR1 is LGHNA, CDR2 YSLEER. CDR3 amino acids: CASSQGRLAGGPNEQFF. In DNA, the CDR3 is TGCGCCAGCAGCCAAGGGCGACTAGCGGGAGGGCCAAATGAGCAGTTCTTC.

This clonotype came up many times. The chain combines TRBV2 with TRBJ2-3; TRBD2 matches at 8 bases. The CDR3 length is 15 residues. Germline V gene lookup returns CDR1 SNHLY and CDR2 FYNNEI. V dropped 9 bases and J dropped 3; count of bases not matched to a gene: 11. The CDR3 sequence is CASSLEAGATDTQYF. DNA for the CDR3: TGTGCCAGTTCTCTCGAAGCGGGAGCAACAGATACGCAGTATTTT.

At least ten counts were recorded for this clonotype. CDR3 loop: CASSLGGVSTEAFF. As DNA, the CDR3 is TGTGCCAGCAGTTTAGGAGGGGTGAGCACTGAAGCTTTCTTT. The J gene is TRBJ1-1, the V gene TRBV12-3 or TRBV12-4; D might be TRBD1 (5 bases). The CDR3 is 14 residues long. Deletions cut 1 base from V and 4 bases from J, with 10 bases between.

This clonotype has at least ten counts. The CDR3 is CASSSLTPGQPYEQYF. The CDR3 DNA reads TGCGCCAGCAGCTCACTAACGCCGGGACAGCCTTACGAGCAGTACTTC. This chain connects TRBV5-1 to TRBJ2-7, with 7 bases lining up with TRBD1. V shed 3 bases, J shed 4 bases, and the junction held 13 bases outside the gene matches. The CDR3 is made up of 16 amino acids. Per the germline V gene, CDR1 is SGHRS and CDR2 is YFSETQ. Using reference TRBV5-1 and TRBJ2-7 for the parts outside the CDR3, the full variable domain is KAGVTQTPRYLIKTRGQQVTLSCSPISGHRSVSWYQQTPGQGLQFLFEYFSETQRNKGNFPGRFSGRQFSNSRSEMNVSTLELGDSALYLCASSSLTPGQPYEQYFGPGTRLTVT.

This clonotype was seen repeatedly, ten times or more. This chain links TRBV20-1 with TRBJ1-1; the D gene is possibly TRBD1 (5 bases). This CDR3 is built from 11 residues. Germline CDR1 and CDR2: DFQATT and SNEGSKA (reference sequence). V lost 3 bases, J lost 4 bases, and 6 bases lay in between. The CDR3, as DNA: TGCAGTGCTAGTCAGGGCACTGAAGCTTTCTTT. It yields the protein CSASQGTEAFF.

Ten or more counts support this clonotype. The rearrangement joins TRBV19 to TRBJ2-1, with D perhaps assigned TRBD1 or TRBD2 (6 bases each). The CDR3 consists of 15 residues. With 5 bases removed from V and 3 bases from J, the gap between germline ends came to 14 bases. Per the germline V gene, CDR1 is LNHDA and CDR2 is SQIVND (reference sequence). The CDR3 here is CASSSGAGLYNEQFF. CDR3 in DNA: TGTGCCAGTAGTTCAGGGGCGGGACTCTACAATGAGCAGTTCTTC.

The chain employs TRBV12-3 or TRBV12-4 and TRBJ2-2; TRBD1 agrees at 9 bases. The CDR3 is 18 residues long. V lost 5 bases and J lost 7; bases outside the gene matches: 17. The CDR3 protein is CASSLDWRGTGKYGELFF. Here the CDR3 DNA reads TGTGCCAGCAGTCTAGACTGGCGCGGGACAGGGAAGTACGGGGAGCTGTTTTTT.

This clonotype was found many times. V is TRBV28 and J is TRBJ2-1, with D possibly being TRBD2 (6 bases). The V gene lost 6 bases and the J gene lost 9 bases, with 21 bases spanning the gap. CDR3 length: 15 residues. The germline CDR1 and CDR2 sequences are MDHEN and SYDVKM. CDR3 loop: CASSRAEGPVAEQFF. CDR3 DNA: TGTGCCAGCAGCAGAGCGGAGGGCCCCGTTGCTGAGCAGTTCTTC. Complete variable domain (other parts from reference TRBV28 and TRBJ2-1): DVKVTQSSRYLVKRTGEKVFLECVQDMDHENMFWYRQDPGLGLRLIYFSYDVKMKEKGDIPEGYSVSREKKERFSLILESASTNQTSMYLCASSRAEGPVAEQFFGPGTRLTVL.

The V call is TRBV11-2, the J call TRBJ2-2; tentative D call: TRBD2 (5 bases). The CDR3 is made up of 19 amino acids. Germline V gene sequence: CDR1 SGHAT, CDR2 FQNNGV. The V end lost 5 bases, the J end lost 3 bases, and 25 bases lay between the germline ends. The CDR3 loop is CASSTTRPSLRRHTGELFF. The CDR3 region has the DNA TGTGCCAGCAGCACGACTCGGCCTTCTTTGCGGAGGCACACCGGGGAGCTGTTTTTT. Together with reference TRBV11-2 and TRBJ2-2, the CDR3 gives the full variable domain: EAGVAQSPRYKIIEKRQSVAFWCNPISGHATLYWYQQILGQGPKLLIQFQNNGVVDDSQLPKDRFSAERLKGVDSTLKIQPAKLEDSAVYLCASSTTRPSLRRHTGELFFGEGSRLTVL.

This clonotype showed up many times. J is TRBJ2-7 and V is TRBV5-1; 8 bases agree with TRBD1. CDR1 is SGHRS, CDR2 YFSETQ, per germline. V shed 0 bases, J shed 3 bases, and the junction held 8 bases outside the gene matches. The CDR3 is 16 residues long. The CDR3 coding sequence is TGCGCCAGCAGCTTGGGTGCAGCACAGGGGGTCTACGAGCAGTACTTC. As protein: CASSLGAAQGVYEQYF.

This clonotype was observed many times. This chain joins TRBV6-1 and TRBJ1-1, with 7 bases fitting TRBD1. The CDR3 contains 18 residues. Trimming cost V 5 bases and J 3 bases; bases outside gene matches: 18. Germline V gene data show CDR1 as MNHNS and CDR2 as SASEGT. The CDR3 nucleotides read TGTGCCAGCAGTTACACTCCCTGGGAGACAGGGTGGGACACTGAAGCTTTCTTT. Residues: CASSYTPWETGWDTEAFF.

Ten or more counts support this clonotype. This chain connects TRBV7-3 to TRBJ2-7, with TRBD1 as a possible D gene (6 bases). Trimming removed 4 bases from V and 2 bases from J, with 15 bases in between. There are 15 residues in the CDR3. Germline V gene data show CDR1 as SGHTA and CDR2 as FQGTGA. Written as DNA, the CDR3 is TGTGCCAGCAGCTCCCGACAGGCCAATGCCTACGAGCAGTACTTC. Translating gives CASSSRQANAYEQYF.

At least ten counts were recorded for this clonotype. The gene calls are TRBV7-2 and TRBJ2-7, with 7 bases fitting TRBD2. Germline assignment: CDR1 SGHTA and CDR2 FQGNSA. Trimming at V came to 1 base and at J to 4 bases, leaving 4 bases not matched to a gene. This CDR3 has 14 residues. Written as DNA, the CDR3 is TGTGCCAGCAGCTTAGTTACTAGCGAGTACGAGCAGTACTTC. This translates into CASSLVTSEYEQYF.